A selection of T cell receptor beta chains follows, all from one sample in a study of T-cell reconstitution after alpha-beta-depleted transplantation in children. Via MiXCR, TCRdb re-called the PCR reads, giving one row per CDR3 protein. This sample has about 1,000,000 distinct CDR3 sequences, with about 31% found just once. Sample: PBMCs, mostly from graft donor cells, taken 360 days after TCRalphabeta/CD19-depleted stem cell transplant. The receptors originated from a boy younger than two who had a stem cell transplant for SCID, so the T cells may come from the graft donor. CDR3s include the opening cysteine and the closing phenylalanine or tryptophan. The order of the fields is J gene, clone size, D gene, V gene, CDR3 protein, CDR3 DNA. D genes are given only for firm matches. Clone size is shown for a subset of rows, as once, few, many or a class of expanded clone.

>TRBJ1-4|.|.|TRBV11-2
CASSLVGELIAPTNEKLFF
TGTGCCAGCAGCTTAGTGGGCGAGCTTATCGCCCCAACTAATGAAAAACTGTTTTTT
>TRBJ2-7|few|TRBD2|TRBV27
CASSPRLAGGIYEQYF
TGTGCCAGCAGTCCCCGACTAGCGGGGGGTATCTACGAGCAGTACTTC
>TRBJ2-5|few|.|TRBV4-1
CASSQEQAQLMGETQYF
TGCGCCAGCAGCCAAGAACAGGCTCAGCTTATGGGAGAGACCCAGTACTTC
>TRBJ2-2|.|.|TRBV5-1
CASSLEGTAGELFF
TGCGCCAGCAGCTTGGAGGGCACGGCCGGGGAGCTGTTTTTT
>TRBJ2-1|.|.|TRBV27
CASSLYFRQLNEQFF
TGTGCCAGCAGTTTATACTTCCGGCAGTTGAATGAGCAGTTCTTC
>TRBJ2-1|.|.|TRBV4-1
CANSLARSSYNEQFF
TGCGCCAACAGTCTGGCCAGGAGCTCCTACAATGAGCAGTTCTTC
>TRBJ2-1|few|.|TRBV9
CASSVGTMPQGIRDNEQFF
TGTGCCAGCAGCGTAGGAACCATGCCCCAGGGTATACGGGACAATGAGCAGTTCTTC
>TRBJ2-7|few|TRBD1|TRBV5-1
CASSPDGQGIYEQYF
TGCGCCAGCAGCCCCGACGGACAGGGTATCTACGAGCAGTACTTC
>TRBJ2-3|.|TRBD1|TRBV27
CASSYRGRSADTQYF
TGTGCCAGCAGTTACAGGGGGCGATCGGCAGATACGCAGTATTTT
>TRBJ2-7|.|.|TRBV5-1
CASKLQGYYEQYF
TGCGCCAGCAAATTACAGGGCTACTACGAGCAGTACTTC
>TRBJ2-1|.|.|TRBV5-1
CASSPGPRSYNEQFF
TGCGCCAGCAGCCCTGGACCTCGCTCCTACAATGAGCAGTTCTTC
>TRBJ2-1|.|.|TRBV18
CASSLDQPTSYNEQFF
TGTGCCAGCTCTCTCGACCAACCAACCTCCTACAATGAGCAGTTCTTC
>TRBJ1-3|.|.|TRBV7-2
CASSLVVGVTSGNTIYF
TGTGCCAGCAGCTTAGTGGTGGGGGTGACCTCTGGAAACACCATATATTTT
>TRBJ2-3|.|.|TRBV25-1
CASSEFPGADTQYF
TGTGCCAGCAGTGAATTTCCAGGAGCAGATACGCAGTATTTT
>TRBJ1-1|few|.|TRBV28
CASSQPGARKTEAFF
TGTGCCAGCAGCCAGCCCGGGGCGAGGAAAACTGAAGCTTTCTTT
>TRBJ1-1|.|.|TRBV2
CASREPGPGNTEAFF
TGTGCCAGCAGAGAGCCAGGGCCGGGGAACACTGAAGCTTTCTTT
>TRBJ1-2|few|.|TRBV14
CASSQAGRTGTYGYTF
TGTGCCAGCAGCCAAGCGGGTCGTACAGGGACCTATGGCTACACCTTC
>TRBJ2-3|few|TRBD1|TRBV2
CASLGQGADTQYF
TGTGCCAGCCTGGGACAGGGGGCGGATACGCAGTATTTT
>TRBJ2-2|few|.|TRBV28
CASSFLGFTGELFF
TGTGCCAGCAGTTTTTTGGGATTCACCGGGGAGCTGTTTTTT
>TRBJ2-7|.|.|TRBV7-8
CASSGRDTQKENEQYF
TGTGCCAGCAGCGGCCGGGACACCCAAAAGGAGAACGAGCAGTACTTC